A single sample is the source of the 5 T cell receptor beta chains below, sequenced in a study of blood T cell repertoires in COVID-19. Clones were sequenced by immunoSEQ multiplex PCR, and TCRdb holds only the in-frame ones, with some missing. The repertoire includes approximately 100,000 clones, 75% to 85% of them detected once, and around 8% sits in the top ten. The sequenced sample was peripheral blood. These TCRs come from an elderly woman with active or convalescent COVID-19.

This chain joins TRBV7-2 and TRBJ1-1, with 7 positions matching TRBD1. The length of the CDR3 is 14 residues. Germline V gene data show CDR1 as SGHTA and CDR2 as FQGNSA. V trimming: 5 bases; J trimming: 4 bases; junction bases outside the gene matches: 7. The CDR3 region is CASSVDRVITEAFF. In DNA form, the CDR3 reads TGTGCCAGCAGCGTCGACAGGGTAATCACTGAAGCTTTCTTT.

This rearrangement joins TRBV6-5 to TRBJ2-2; 12 bases map to TRBD2. After removal of 4 bases from V and 5 bases from J, the junction contained 5 bases not matched to a gene. The germline V gene has CDR1 MNHEY and CDR2 SVGAGI. There are 16 residues in the CDR3. CDR3 residues: CASSLTSGSPTGELFF. In DNA form, the CDR3 reads TGTGCCAGCAGTTTGACTAGCGGGAGCCCAACCGGGGAGCTGTTTTTT.

The sample holds one count of this clone. This rearrangement joins TRBV5-1 to TRBJ2-1; D might be TRBD2 (6 bases). The germline V and J ends were trimmed by 3 bases and 7 bases, with 14 bases remaining between them. CDR1 is SGHRS, CDR2 YFSETQ, per germline. CDR3 length: 14 amino acids. The DNA of the CDR3 is TGCGCCAGCAGCTCCTCGCGACTAGTGAATGAGCAGTTCTTC. Protein sequence: CASSSSRLVNEQFF.

This chain connects TRBV19 to TRBJ2-1; the match to TRBD1 covers 9 bases. CDR3 length equals 16 residues. The trim removed 6 bases at V and 7 bases at J, leaving 13 bases unmatched. CDR1 is LNHDA, CDR2 SQIVND, per germline (reference sequence). The CDR3 nucleotides read TGTGCCAGTAGGAGCAGTCCGGGACAGGGTGTTAATGAGCAGTTCTTC. This gives the protein CASRSSPGQGVNEQFF.

V and J are TRBV27 and TRBJ2-7; 10 bases fit TRBD2. V gave up 2 bases and J gave up 0 bases; unmatched junction bases: 1. The CDR3 runs to 15 residues. CDR1 and CDR2 (germline): MNHEY, SMNVEV (reference sequence). CDR3 sequence: CASSLASGSSYEQYF. The DNA for the CDR3 is TGTGCCAGCAGTTTAGCTAGCGGGAGCTCCTACGAGCAGTACTTC.